This T cell receptor (beta chain) was recovered during a study of T cells in Graves' hyperthyroidism and ophthalmopathy. This CDR3 has 15 amino acids. From germline, CDR1 is SNHLY and CDR2 FYNNEI. V trimming: 6 bases; J trimming: 5 bases; junction bases outside the gene matches: 7. Patients counted as stable if ophthalmopathy did not develop within 18 months. The source of the PBMCs was less than 12 ml of fresh peripheral blood. The TCR beta CDR3 regions underwent amplification using RNA transcripts as the source. The HTBI set primed first-round TCR CDR3 RT-PCR. TCRdb recomputed calls from the multiplex PCR reads with MiXCR, one row per CDR3 protein. The sample lists roughly 420,000 distinct CDR3 sequences; less than 20% were seen once.

The sequencing sample was made of blood. The gene calls are TRBV2 and TRBJ2-1; 10 bases are shared with TRBD2. The receptor was isolated from a young woman with Graves' hyperthyroidism. The CDR3 here is CASSPLAGINNEQFF. For the CDR3, the DNA is TGTGCCAGCAGCCCACTAGCGGGGATAAACAATGAGCAGTTCTTC.